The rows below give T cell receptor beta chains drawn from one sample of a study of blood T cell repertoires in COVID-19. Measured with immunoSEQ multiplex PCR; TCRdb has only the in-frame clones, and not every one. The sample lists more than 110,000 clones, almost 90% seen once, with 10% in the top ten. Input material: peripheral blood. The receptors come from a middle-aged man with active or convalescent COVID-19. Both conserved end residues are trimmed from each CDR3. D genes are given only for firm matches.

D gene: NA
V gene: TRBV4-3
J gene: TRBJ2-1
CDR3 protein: ASSQDGRNEQF

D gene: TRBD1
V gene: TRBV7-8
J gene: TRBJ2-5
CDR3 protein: ASSQNRGRETQY

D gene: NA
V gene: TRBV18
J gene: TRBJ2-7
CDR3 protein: ASSLDTGHSYEQY

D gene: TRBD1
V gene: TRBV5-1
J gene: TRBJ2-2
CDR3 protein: ASSPSMGQAGELF

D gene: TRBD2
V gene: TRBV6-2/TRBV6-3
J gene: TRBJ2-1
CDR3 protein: ASSELAGIANEQF

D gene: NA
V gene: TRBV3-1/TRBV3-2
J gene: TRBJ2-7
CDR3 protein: ASSRIGSRSYEQY

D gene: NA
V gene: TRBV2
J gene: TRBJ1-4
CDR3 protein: ASSESTTNEKLF

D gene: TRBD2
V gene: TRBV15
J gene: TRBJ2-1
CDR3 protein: ATSRDRTSGGYNEQF

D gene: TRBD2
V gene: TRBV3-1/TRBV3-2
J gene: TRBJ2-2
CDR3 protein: ASRTTTSSAGELF

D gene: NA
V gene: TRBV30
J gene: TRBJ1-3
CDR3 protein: AWSVTAGAGNTIY

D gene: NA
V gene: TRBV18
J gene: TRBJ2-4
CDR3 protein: ASSPLDSYGDIQY

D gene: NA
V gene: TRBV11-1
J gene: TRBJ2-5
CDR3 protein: ASSPAVQETQY

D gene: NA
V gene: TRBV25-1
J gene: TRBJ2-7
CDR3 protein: ASSDNPGILSSEQY

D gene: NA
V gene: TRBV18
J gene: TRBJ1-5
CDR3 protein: ASSPGLNQPQH

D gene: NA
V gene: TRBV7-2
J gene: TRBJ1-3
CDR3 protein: ASSRYRSSGNTIY

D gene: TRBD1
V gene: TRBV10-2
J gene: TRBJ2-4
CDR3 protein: ASSVPGTGVAKNIQY

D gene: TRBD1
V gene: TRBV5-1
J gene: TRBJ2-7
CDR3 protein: ASSSGTDASYEQY

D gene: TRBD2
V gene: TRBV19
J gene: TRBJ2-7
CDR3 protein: ASSIAGGLTYEQY

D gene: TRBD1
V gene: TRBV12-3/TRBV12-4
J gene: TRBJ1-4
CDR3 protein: ASSSDREKLF